The rows below give T cell receptor beta chains drawn from one sample of a study of T-cell memory formation after mild COVID-19. TCRdb analysed the 5' RACE reads with MiXCR anew, one entry per CDR3 protein. The sample has fewer than 700,000 distinct CDR3 sequences, roughly 20% seen once. Specimen: PBMCs or a T cell subset sorted from them (not recorded which). These receptors were taken from an adult woman who had mild COVID-19 (a few samples of this study predate the infection). Cell type and time point are not known. Both conserved end residues are part of each CDR3. Fields, in order: clone size, V gene, J gene, D gene, CDR3 DNA, CDR3 protein. The D gene is left open where the match is weak. Clone size, where shown, is once, few, many, or a class for clones that have expanded.

clone size: .; V gene: TRBV15; J gene: TRBJ2-2; D gene: .; CDR3 DNA: TGTGCCACCAGTCCCGGGACCAATAACACCGGGGAGCTGTTTTTT; CDR3 protein: CATSPGTNNTGELFF
clone size: .; V gene: TRBV25-1; J gene: TRBJ2-7; D gene: TRBD2; CDR3 DNA: TGTGCCAGCAGTGCTCCACGGGGGGGCGAGCAGTACTTC; CDR3 protein: CASSAPRGGEQYF
clone size: .; V gene: TRBV7-2; J gene: TRBJ2-5; D gene: .; CDR3 DNA: TGTGCCAGCACCCGAAGGAGGGGTCGAGAGACCCAGTACTTC; CDR3 protein: CASTRRRGRETQYF
clone size: many; V gene: TRBV5-1; J gene: TRBJ1-1; D gene: TRBD1; CDR3 DNA: TGCGCCAGCAGCTGGGGACAGGGATACACTGAAGCTTTCTTT; CDR3 protein: CASSWGQGYTEAFF
clone size: few; V gene: TRBV12-3/TRBV12-4; J gene: TRBJ1-1; D gene: .; CDR3 DNA: TGTGCCAGCAGTTTATACAGTTCGGTCACTGAAGCTTTCTTT; CDR3 protein: CASSLYSSVTEAFF
clone size: .; V gene: TRBV7-7; J gene: TRBJ2-5; D gene: TRBD1; CDR3 DNA: TGTGCCAGCAGCCGAGGACAGGGGGCGAAAGAGACCCAGTACTTC; CDR3 protein: CASSRGQGAKETQYF
clone size: few; V gene: TRBV24-1; J gene: TRBJ2-3; D gene: .; CDR3 DNA: TGTGCCACCAGTGATCACCAGGATTGGAGGGCAAGTACGCAGTATTTT; CDR3 protein: CATSDHQDWRASTQYF
clone size: .; V gene: TRBV29-1; J gene: TRBJ2-5; D gene: .; CDR3 DNA: TGCAGCTCTCGGACGGGGACCCAAGAGACCCAGTACTTC; CDR3 protein: CSSRTGTQETQYF
clone size: .; V gene: TRBV5-4; J gene: TRBJ2-7; D gene: TRBD1; CDR3 DNA: TGTGCCAGCAGCAGGAGGGACAGGGGAAACGAGCAGTACTTC; CDR3 protein: CASSRRDRGNEQYF
clone size: few; V gene: TRBV4-1; J gene: TRBJ2-3; D gene: TRBD1; CDR3 DNA: TGCGCCAGCAGCCAAGAAACCGGGACAGGGAAACTCGCAGATACGCAGTATTTT; CDR3 protein: CASSQETGTGKLADTQYF
clone size: once; V gene: TRBV4-1; J gene: TRBJ1-1; D gene: .; CDR3 DNA: TGCGCCAGCAGCCAAGAAAGGATGAACACTGAAGCTTTCTTT; CDR3 protein: CASSQERMNTEAFF
clone size: .; V gene: TRBV20-1; J gene: TRBJ1-6; D gene: .; CDR3 DNA: TGCAGTGCGCCTCCGGATAGGGGTAATTCACCCCTCCACTTT; CDR3 protein: CSAPPDRGNSPLHF
clone size: .; V gene: TRBV20-1; J gene: TRBJ2-3; D gene: .; CDR3 DNA: TGCAGTGCTTGGAGGAACGGGCCCCAGCTTACAGATACGCAGTATTTT; CDR3 protein: CSAWRNGPQLTDTQYF
clone size: .; V gene: TRBV27; J gene: TRBJ1-2; D gene: TRBD1; CDR3 DNA: TGTGCCAGCAGTTTCGGGACAGGGCGGGGCTATGGCTACACCTTC; CDR3 protein: CASSFGTGRGYGYTF
clone size: few; V gene: TRBV20-1; J gene: TRBJ2-1; D gene: .; CDR3 DNA: TGCAGTGCTATAGCAGTCTACAATGAGCAGTTCTTC; CDR3 protein: CSAIAVYNEQFF
clone size: few; V gene: TRBV4-1; J gene: TRBJ2-1; D gene: TRBD1; CDR3 DNA: TGCGCCAGCAGCCAACAGGGGGAATACAATGAGCAGTTCTTC; CDR3 protein: CASSQQGEYNEQFF
clone size: few; V gene: TRBV19; J gene: TRBJ2-5; D gene: TRBD2; CDR3 DNA: TGTGCCAGTAGTACCCCGGGACTAGGGATTGAGACCCAGTACTTC; CDR3 protein: CASSTPGLGIETQYF